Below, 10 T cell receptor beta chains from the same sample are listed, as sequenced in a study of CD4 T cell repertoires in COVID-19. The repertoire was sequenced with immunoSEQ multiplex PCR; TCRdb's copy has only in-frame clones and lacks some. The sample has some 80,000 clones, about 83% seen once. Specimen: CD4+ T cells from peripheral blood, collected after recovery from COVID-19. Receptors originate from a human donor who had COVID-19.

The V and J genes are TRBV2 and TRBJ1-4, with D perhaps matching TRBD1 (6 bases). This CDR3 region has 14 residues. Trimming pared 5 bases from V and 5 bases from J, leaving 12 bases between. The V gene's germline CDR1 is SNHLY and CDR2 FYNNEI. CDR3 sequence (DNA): TGTGCCAGCAGTAAAAACAGGGAGAATGAAAAACTGTTTTTT. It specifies CASSKNRENEKLFF.

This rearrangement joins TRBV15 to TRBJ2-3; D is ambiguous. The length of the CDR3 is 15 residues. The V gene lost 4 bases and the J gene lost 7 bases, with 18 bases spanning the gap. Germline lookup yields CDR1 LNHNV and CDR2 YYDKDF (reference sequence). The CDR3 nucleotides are TGTGCCACCAGCACCTCGGTGGGGAAGGTAAATACGCAGTATTTT. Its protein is CATSTSVGKVNTQYF. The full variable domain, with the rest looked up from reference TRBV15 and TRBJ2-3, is DAMVIQNPRYQVTQFGKPVTLSCSQTLNHNVMYWYQQKSSQAPKLLFHYYDKDFNNEADTPDNFQSRRPNTSFCFLDIRSPGLGDTAMYLCATSTSVGKVNTQYFGPGTRLTVL.

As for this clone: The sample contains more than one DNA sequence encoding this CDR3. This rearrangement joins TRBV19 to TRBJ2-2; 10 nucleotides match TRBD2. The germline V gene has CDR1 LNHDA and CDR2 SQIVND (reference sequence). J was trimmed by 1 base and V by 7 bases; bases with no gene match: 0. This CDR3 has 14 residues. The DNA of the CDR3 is TGTGCCAGTACTAGCGGGGGGAACACCGGGGAGCTGTTTTTT. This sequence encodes CASTSGGNTGELFF.

CDR3 loop: CASSGTGSSADTQYF. In DNA, the CDR3 is TGCGCCAGCAGTGGGACAGGAAGTTCGGCAGATACGCAGTATTTT. V and J are TRBV5-1 and TRBJ2-3, with 8 positions matching TRBD1. Germline loops: CDR1 SGHRS, CDR2 YFSETQ. Germline trimming cut 5 bases from V and 4 bases from J; bases unmatched to any gene: 9. The CDR3 consists of 15 residues.

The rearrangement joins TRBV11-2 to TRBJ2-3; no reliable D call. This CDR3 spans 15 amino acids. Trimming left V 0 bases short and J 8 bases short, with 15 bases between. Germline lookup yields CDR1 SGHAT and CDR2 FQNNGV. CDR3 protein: CASSLDRTKPVTQYF. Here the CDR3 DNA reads TGTGCCAGCAGCTTAGACCGGACGAAGCCAGTTACGCAGTATTTT.

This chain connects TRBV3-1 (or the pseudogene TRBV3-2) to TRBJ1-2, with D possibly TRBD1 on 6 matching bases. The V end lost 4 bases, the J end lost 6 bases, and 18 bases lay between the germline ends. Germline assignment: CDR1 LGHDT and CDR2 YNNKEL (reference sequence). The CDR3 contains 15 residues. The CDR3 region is CASSPTFTGPNGYTF. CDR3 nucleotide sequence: TGTGCCAGCAGCCCCACTTTTACAGGGCCTAATGGCTACACCTTC.

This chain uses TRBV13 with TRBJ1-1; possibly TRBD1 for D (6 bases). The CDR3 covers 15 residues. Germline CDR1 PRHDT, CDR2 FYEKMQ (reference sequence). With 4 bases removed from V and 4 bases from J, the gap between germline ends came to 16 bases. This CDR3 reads CASSSRQARATEAFF. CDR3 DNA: TGTGCCAGCAGCTCCCGACAGGCCAGGGCCACTGAAGCTTTCTTT. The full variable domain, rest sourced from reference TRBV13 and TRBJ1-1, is AAGVIQSPRHLIKEKRETATLKCYPIPRHDTVYWYQQGPGQDPQFLISFYEKMQSDKGSIPDRFSAQQFSDYHSELNMSSLELGDSALYFCASSSRQARATEAFFGQGTRLTVV.

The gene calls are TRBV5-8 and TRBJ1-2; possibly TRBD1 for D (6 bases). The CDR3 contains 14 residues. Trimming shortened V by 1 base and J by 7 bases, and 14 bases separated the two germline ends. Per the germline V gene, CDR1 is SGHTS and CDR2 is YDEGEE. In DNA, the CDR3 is TGTGCCAGCAGCTTGTCAGGGGCGCGGGCTGGCTACACCTTC. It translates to CASSLSGARAGYTF.

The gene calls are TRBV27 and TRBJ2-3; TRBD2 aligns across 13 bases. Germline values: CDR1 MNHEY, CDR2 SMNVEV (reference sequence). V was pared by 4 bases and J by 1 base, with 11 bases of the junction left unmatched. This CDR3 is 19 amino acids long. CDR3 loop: CASSSLSGLAGARTDTQYF. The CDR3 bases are TGTGCCAGCAGTTCCCTTTCCGGACTAGCGGGAGCGCGCACAGATACGCAGTATTTT.

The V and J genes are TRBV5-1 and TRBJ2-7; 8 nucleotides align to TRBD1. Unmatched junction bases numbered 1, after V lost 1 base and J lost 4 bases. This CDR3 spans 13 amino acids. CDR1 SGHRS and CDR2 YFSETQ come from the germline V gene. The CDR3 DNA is TGCGCCAGCAGCTTGCAGGGGGCTTACGAGCAGTACTTC. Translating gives CASSLQGAYEQYF.